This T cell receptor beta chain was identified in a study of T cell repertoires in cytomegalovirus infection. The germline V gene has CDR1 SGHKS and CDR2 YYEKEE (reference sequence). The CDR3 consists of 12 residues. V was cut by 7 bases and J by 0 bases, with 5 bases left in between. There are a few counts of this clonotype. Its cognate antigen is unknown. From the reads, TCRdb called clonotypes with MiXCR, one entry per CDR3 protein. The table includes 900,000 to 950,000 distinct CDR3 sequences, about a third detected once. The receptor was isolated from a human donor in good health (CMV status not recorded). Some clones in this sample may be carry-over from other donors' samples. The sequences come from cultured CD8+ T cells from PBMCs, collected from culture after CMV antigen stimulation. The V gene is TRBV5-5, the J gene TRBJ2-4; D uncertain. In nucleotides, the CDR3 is TGTGCCAGCCAGGAAGCCAAAAACATTCAGTACTTC. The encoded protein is CASQEAKNIQYF.